This TCR beta chain was captured by sequencing in a study of control samples from healthy donors and cancer patients. Repertoires were generated with immunoSEQ multiplex PCR, while TCRdb's copy carries only in-frame clones and drops some. Of about 170,000 clones in the sample, roughly 89% were seen once. The CDR3 extends over 12 amino acids. CDR1 is SGHDT and CDR2 is YYEEEE in the germline V gene. The V and J ends lost 0 bases and 6 bases respectively, with 6 bases between them. J is TRBJ2-5 and V is TRBV5-6; the D gene is possibly TRBD2 (5 bases). This TCR derives from a man under 40 in good health. The sequenced sample was blood. This CDR3 is CASSLGRKTQYF. CDR3 DNA sequence: TGTGCCAGCAGCTTGGGGAGGAAGACCCAGTACTTC.